The rows below give T cell receptor beta chains drawn from one sample of a study of blood T cell repertoires in COVID-19. Here immunoSEQ multiplex PCR was the method, and the copy in TCRdb shows in-frame clones only, minus some. The data contain 200,000 to 250,000 clones, roughly 89% of them singletons. Sequenced input: peripheral blood. Source of these receptors: a man aged 55 to 70 who had recovered from COVID-19. CDR3s include the opening cysteine and the closing phenylalanine or tryptophan.

J,V,CDR3
TRBJ2-1,TRBV7-9,CASSLVSGQGSNEQFF
TRBJ2-7,TRBV5-1,CASSLTTTYEQYF
TRBJ2-2,TRBV2,CASRGQTNTGELFF
TRBJ1-4,TRBV28,CASTLTGGNEKLFF
TRBJ2-3,TRBV4-1,CASSQGLRRSSVTQYF
TRBJ2-4,TRBV9,CASSVGVSGEAKNIQYF
TRBJ1-1,TRBV21-1,CASSKGDRVYWMNTEAFF
TRBJ2-1,TRBV18,CASSPGLDNEQFF
TRBJ2-1,TRBV7-9,CASSLSSLPGQFF
TRBJ2-3,TRBV6-2/TRBV6-3,CASSYNSGDTDTQYF
TRBJ1-1,TRBV5-6,CASGTGVWEGSEAFF
TRBJ2-5,TRBV5-1,CASSSGFDRGTQYF
TRBJ2-5,TRBV2,CASSEGGGRWETQYF
TRBJ1-4,TRBV19,CASSRQGGEVNEKLFF
TRBJ1-4,TRBV5-1,CASSLEAPGEKLFF
TRBJ1-3,TRBV7-2,CASSLMGQSGNTIYF
TRBJ1-1,TRBV5-1,CASSLERVANTEAFF
TRBJ2-1,TRBV5-4,CASSLGTSGGQNEQFF
TRBJ2-7,TRBV9,CASSVGGTGRASGSGYEQYF
TRBJ1-5,TRBV6-5,CASTGQINQPQHF
TRBJ1-2,TRBV18,CASSVDPGTGGLYGYTF
TRBJ2-4,TRBV6-2/TRBV6-3,CASSLAGGTAKNIQYF
TRBJ2-5,TRBV11-2,CASSLVTTRETQYF
TRBJ2-5,TRBV6-5,CASSSRPSGRGETQYF
TRBJ2-1,TRBV15,CATSRASGSGNEQFF
TRBJ2-5,TRBV9,CASTTAVGYQETQYF
TRBJ2-3,TRBV3-1/TRBV3-2,CASSRRGAYTDTQYF
TRBJ1-1,TRBV6-5,CASSYDPGGGEAFF
TRBJ1-2,TRBV9,CASSVGTDYGYTF
TRBJ1-2,TRBV21-1,CASSWTGTEQNYGYTF
TRBJ2-7,TRBV27,CASSLEGWNEQYF
TRBJ1-5,TRBV7-2,CASSLVTGGQQPQHF
TRBJ1-5,TRBV15,CATSPGHSNQPQHF